The next 27 T cell receptor beta chains were all read from a single sample in a study of blood T cell repertoires in COVID-19. Data came from immunoSEQ multiplex PCR; TCRdb stores just in-frame clones and leaves some out. This table holds around 70,000 clones, roughly nine tenths found once. The sequenced sample consisted of peripheral blood. The receptors here all came from a man aged 45-60 years with acute or convalescent COVID-19.

This clone was recorded only once. The chain's CDR3 is CASSVDRGYNPGELFF. CDR3 sequence (DNA): TGTGCCAGCAGCGTGGACAGGGGGTACAACCCCGGGGAGCTGTTTTTT. This rearrangement joins TRBV7-9 to TRBJ2-2; 10 bases fit TRBD1. J lost 6 bases, V lost 5 bases, and 9 bases had no gene match. The CDR3 has 16 amino acids. Per germline, CDR1 SEHNR and CDR2 FQNEAQ (reference sequence).

J is TRBJ2-7 and V is TRBV5-1; D may be TRBD2 (6 bases). The CDR3 is 16 residues long. Germline V CDR1 and CDR2: SGHRS, YFSETQ. Trimming took 0 bases from V and 0 from J, leaving 13 bases between them. The CDR3, as DNA: TGCGCCAGCAGCTTGGCTCCTAGCGAGAGCTCCTACGAGCAGTACTTC. This codes for CASSLAPSESSYEQYF.

The chain couples TRBV7-9 to TRBJ2-6; tentatively, D is TRBD2 (6 bases). Trimming stripped 5 bases from V and 0 bases from J, with 14 bases between. This CDR3 contains 17 residues. Germline-derived CDR1 and CDR2 are SEHNR and FQNEAQ (reference sequence). The chain's CDR3 is CASSRPGTLSGANVLTF. CDR3 nucleotide sequence: TGTGCCAGCAGCAGGCCAGGGACTCTCTCTGGGGCCAACGTCCTGACTTTC.

The chain links TRBV9 to TRBJ2-5, with D tentatively TRBD1 (5 bases). The germline CDR1 and CDR2 sequences are SGDLS and YYNGEE. V shed 2 bases and J shed 1 base, with 6 bases lying between them. The CDR3 length is 13 residues. As DNA, the CDR3 is TGTGCCAGCAGCGTTAGGGGCCAAGAGACCCAGTACTTC. Protein: CASSVRGQETQYF.

This clone was recorded once. J is TRBJ1-1 and V is TRBV27; tentatively, D is TRBD1 (5 bases). CDR3 length: 15 residues. Trimming took 5 bases from V and 5 from J, leaving 18 bases between them. Germline loops: CDR1 MNHEY, CDR2 SMNVEV (reference sequence). The CDR3 loop reads CASSPTTDQRTEAFF. DNA of the CDR3: TGTGCCAGCAGTCCTACGACAGACCAGAGGACTGAAGCTTTCTTT.

This chain links TRBV19 with TRBJ1-4; D perhaps matches TRBD1 (6 bases). V shed 6 bases and J shed 3 bases, with 17 bases lying between them. This CDR3 has 16 amino acids. Germline assignment: CDR1 LNHDA and CDR2 SQIVND (reference sequence). CDR3 DNA: TGTGCCAGTAGCGCTTTAGCAGGGGAACCTAATGAAAAACTGTTTTTT. The encoded protein is CASSALAGEPNEKLFF.

This clone came up once. This chain links TRBV11-1 with TRBJ2-1; possibly TRBD1 for D (6 bases). Trimming pared 7 bases from V and 2 bases from J, leaving 18 bases between. Germline lookup yields CDR1 SGHAT and CDR2 FQDESV (reference sequence). This CDR3 has 16 residues. CDR3 bases: TGTGCCAGCACTACCTCCCGGACAGAAACCTACAATGAGCAGTTCTTC. The encoded protein is CASTTSRTETYNEQFF.

The chain carries TRBV29-1 and TRBJ1-1, with TRBD1 matching over 9 bases. CDR1 and CDR2 from the germline V gene are SQVTM and ANQGSEA. CDR3 length: 12 residues. The junction had 8 bases not matched to a gene; V was cut back by 6 bases and J by 9 bases. The CDR3 bases are TGCAGCGTCTACCCGGGACAGGGACAAGCTTTCTTT. It codes for CSVYPGQGQAFF.

Only a few counts were recorded for this clone. V usage is TRBV7-2 and J usage is TRBJ1-1; D perhaps matches TRBD1 (6 bases). V dropped 4 bases and J dropped 0 bases, with 9 bases sitting between them. CDR1 and CDR2 (germline): SGHTA, FQGNSA. The CDR3 covers 14 residues. CDR3 region: CASSWGLLNTEAFF. Here the CDR3 DNA reads TGTGCCAGCAGCTGGGGGCTGTTGAACACTGAAGCTTTCTTT. Variable domain in full (rest from reference TRBV7-2 and TRBJ1-1): GAGVSQSPSNKVTEKGKDVELRCDPISGHTALYWYRQSLGQGLEFLIYFQGNSAPDKSGLPSDRFSAERTGGSVSTLTIQRTQQEDSAVYLCASSWGLLNTEAFFGQGTRLTVV.

The chain is built from TRBV18 and TRBJ2-3, with 8 bases aligning to TRBD2. Germline V gene data show CDR1 as KGHSH and CDR2 as LQKENI. The J segment lost 3 bases and the V segment lost 0 bases, leaving 8 bases of the junction unmatched. The CDR3 consists of 17 residues. CDR3 residues: CASSPPREDEVTDTQYF. Here the CDR3 DNA reads TGTGCCAGCTCACCACCGCGGGAGGATGAAGTTACAGATACGCAGTATTTT.

The rearrangement links TRBV11-3 to TRBJ1-5, with D uncertain. The CDR3 extends over 14 amino acids. V dropped 1 base and J dropped 4 bases, with 8 bases sitting between them. Germline CDR1 and CDR2: SGHNT and YENEEA. CDR3 DNA sequence: TGTGCCAGCAGCTTAGCCACTTTTAATCAGCCCCAGCATTTT. This encodes CASSLATFNQPQHF.

The chain uses TRBV13 and TRBJ2-6; 8 bases fit TRBD2. The germline gives CDR1 PRHDT, CDR2 FYEKMQ (reference sequence). CDR3 length equals 18 residues. With V trimmed by 4 bases and J by 0 bases, 8 bases remained unmatched. In DNA, the CDR3 is TGTGCCAGCAGCTCCGGCCGTGCGGGGGGCTCTGGGGCCAACGTCCTGACTTTC. This sequence encodes CASSSGRAGGSGANVLTF.

This clone was counted between two and nine times. The rearrangement uses TRBV7-9 and TRBJ2-2; perhaps TRBD1 as D (5 bases). The CDR3 is made up of 12 amino acids. The V gene's germline CDR1 is SEHNR and CDR2 FQNEAQ (reference sequence). Trimming cost V 4 bases and J 5 bases, with 5 bases left between them. The CDR3 sequence: CASSYRTGELFF. CDR3 in DNA: TGTGCCAGCAGCTACAGGACCGGGGAGCTGTTTTTT.

This sequence joins TRBV19 and TRBJ2-7; no clear D. The CDR3 runs to 13 residues. V lost 4 bases, J lost 0 bases, and 7 bases lay in between. Germline-derived CDR1 and CDR2 are LNHDA and SQIVND (reference sequence). CDR3 residues: CASSNAGSYEQYV. CDR3 in DNA: TGTGCCAGTAGTAACGCAGGCTCCTACGAGCAGTACGTC.

This clone has only one observation. V is TRBV18 and J is TRBJ1-4; possible D gene TRBD1, 6 bases. This CDR3 is built from 15 residues. V was trimmed by 3 bases and J by 7 bases, leaving 15 bases between them. Germline V lookup: CDR1 KGHSH, CDR2 LQKENI. CDR3 in amino acids: CASSPRAGVGEKLFF. DNA of the CDR3: TGTGCCAGCTCACCTCGCGCAGGGGTTGGTGAAAAACTGTTTTTT.

This rearrangement joins TRBV27 to TRBJ1-4; D gene unclear. CDR1 is MNHEY, CDR2 SMNVEV, per germline (reference sequence). Trimming took off 6 bases at V and 5 bases at J, with 16 bases between the two ends. The CDR3 runs to 15 residues. CDR3 nucleotides: TGTGCCAGCAGCTCGGGGTTCTTATCCAATGAAAAACTGTTTTTT. As protein: CASSSGFLSNEKLFF.

The chain carries TRBV21-1 and TRBJ2-4; the table calls TRBD1, which could not be checked here. TRBV21-1 is a listed pseudogene. This CDR3 is 16 amino acids long. CDR3 in DNA: TGTGCCAGCAGCGGGCGGGACAGAGAAAACAAAAACATTCAGTACTTC. Translating it yields CASSGRDRENKNIQYF.

The V gene is TRBV21-1, the J gene TRBJ2-7; TRBD1 was called by the table and not checked on the DNA. TRBV21-1 is a pseudogene segment. CDR3 length: 16 amino acids. The DNA of the CDR3 is TGTGCCAGCATCCACCGGTGGGCAGGGGTATGTAATGGGCAGTACGTC. Translating it yields CASIHRWAGVCNGQYV.

The chain carries TRBV2 and TRBJ2-3; D perhaps matches TRBD2 (5 bases). Trimming shortened V by 5 bases and J by 4 bases, and 13 bases separated the two germline ends. CDR3 length: 14 amino acids. Germline values: CDR1 SNHLY, CDR2 FYNNEI. The CDR3 sequence is CASSQPGLADTQYF. CDR3 nucleotides: TGTGCCAGCAGTCAACCCGGACTGGCAGATACGCAGTATTTT. Using reference TRBV2 and TRBJ2-3 for the parts outside the CDR3, the full variable domain is EPEVTQTPSHQVTQMGQEVILRCVPISNHLYFYWYRQILGQKVEFLVSFYNNEISEKSEIFDDQFSVERPDGSNFTLKIRSTKLEDSAMYFCASSQPGLADTQYFGPGTRLTVL.

The chain has TRBV4-1 and TRBJ2-3; TRBD2 is a possible D gene (7 bases). CDR3 length: 16 residues. The V end was cut by 6 bases, the J end by 4 bases, with 20 bases between. CDR1 is MGHRA, CDR2 YSYEKL, per germline. In DNA form, the CDR3 reads TGCGCCAGCAGTAAGTGGGGCGGGGGCGGATCAGATACGCAGTATTTT. It is translated as CASSKWGGGGSDTQYF.

CDR3 sequence: CASSFPGGTEAFF. The CDR3 DNA sequence: TGTGCCAGCAGCTTCCCAGGGGGCACTGAAGCTTTCTTT. The chain joins TRBV7-8 to TRBJ1-1, with TRBD1 matching over 7 bases. Trimming removed 3 bases from V and 4 bases from J; junction bases left unmatched: 2. The germline V gene encodes CDR1 SGHVS and CDR2 FQNEAQ. This CDR3 is built from 13 residues.

This clone appeared a few times. For the CDR3, the DNA is TGTGCCAGCAGCCCTAGCGGGAGGACCAACGAGCAGTACTTC. Encoded protein: CASSPSGRTNEQYF. The rearrangement links TRBV7-9 to TRBJ2-7, with 11 bases aligning to TRBD2. The length of the CDR3 is 14 residues. Germline trimming cut 5 bases from V and 5 bases from J; bases unmatched to any gene: 5. Looked up from germline, CDR1 is SEHNR and CDR2 is FQNEAQ (reference sequence).

V and J are TRBV6-5 and TRBJ1-2, with 8 bases identical to TRBD1. CDR3 length equals 15 residues. Germline assignment: CDR1 MNHEY and CDR2 SVGAGI. V lost 2 bases and J lost 7; bases outside the gene matches: 9. As DNA, the CDR3 is TGTGCCAGCAGTTACAGACAGGGGCTGAGGGGTGGCTACACCTTC. It specifies CASSYRQGLRGGYTF.

V gene TRBV10-3 combines with J gene TRBJ2-7, with TRBD2 identical over 12 bases. V was pared by 3 bases and J by 1 base, with 4 bases of the junction left unmatched. Germline V gives CDR1 ENHRY, CDR2 SYGVKD. The CDR3 length is 16 residues. DNA for the CDR3: TGTGCCATCAGTGACGGACTAGCGGGAAAATCCTACGAGCAGTACTTC. Protein sequence: CAISDGLAGKSYEQYF.

This chain connects TRBV19 to TRBJ1-5; D might be TRBD1 (5 bases). CDR1 is LNHDA and CDR2 is SQIVND in the germline V gene (reference sequence). The length of the CDR3 is 16 residues. Trimming took 4 bases from V and 1 from J, leaving 14 bases between them. The CDR3: CASSTTDPLSNQPQHF. CDR3 sequence (DNA): TGTGCCAGTAGTACGACAGATCCCCTCAGCAATCAGCCCCAGCATTTT.

V and J are TRBV19 and TRBJ2-6, with unresolved D. V lost 6 bases, J lost 2 bases, and 11 bases lay in between. The length of the CDR3 is 15 residues. Per the germline V gene, CDR1 is LNHDA and CDR2 is SQIVND (reference sequence). The CDR3 sequence: CASSPGTAGANVLTF. CDR3 in DNA: TGTGCCAGTAGCCCAGGAACCGCTGGGGCCAACGTCCTGACTTTC.

The chain has TRBV19 and TRBJ2-4, with D maybe TRBD1 (5 bases). Germline V gives CDR1 LNHDA, CDR2 SQIVND (reference sequence). V was clipped by 3 bases and J by 1 base, with 19 bases between them. The CDR3 has 18 amino acids. Written as DNA, the CDR3 is TGTGCCAGTAGTATGTCATCCACGGGCAGGGTTGCCAAAAACATTCAGTACTTC. The encoded protein is CASSMSSTGRVAKNIQYF.